Following are 30 T cell receptor beta chains from one sample sequenced in a study of metastatic and nonmetastatic thyroid tumors. TCRdb reprocessed the PCR reads via MiXCR. The sample carries 70,000 or so clones, approximately 15% recorded once. Every patient underwent thyroid surgery untreated. The source material was blood. The receptor set was obtained from a male donor with papillary thyroid cancer or a benign thyroid nodule (not recorded which). Some clones in this sample may be carry-over from other donors' samples.

This clone was seen at least ten times. The gene calls are TRBV7-3 and TRBJ1-6; TRBD1 is a possible D gene (5 bases). This CDR3 has 15 amino acids. Trimming left V 5 bases short and J 5 bases short, with 13 bases between. The germline CDR1 and CDR2 sequences are SGHTA and FQGTGA. The CDR3 sequence is CASSTRGYDNSPLHF. The CDR3 region has the DNA TGTGCCAGCAGCACCCGGGGCTACGATAATTCACCCCTCCACTTT.

This clone has ten or more counts. The gene calls are TRBV4-1 and TRBJ2-7, with D tentatively TRBD1 (6 bases). The germline gives CDR1 MGHRA, CDR2 YSYEKL. The V end lost 0 bases, the J end lost 2 bases, and 11 bases lay between the germline ends. The CDR3 extends over 15 amino acids. CDR3: CASSQELRDTYEQYF. CDR3 sequence (DNA): TGCGCCAGCAGCCAAGAATTAAGGGACACCTACGAGCAGTACTTC.

This clone was detected ten times or more. This chain joins TRBV13 and TRBJ2-3; D is undetermined. Trimming took 3 bases from V and 2 from J, leaving 9 bases between them. This CDR3 contains 14 residues. CDR1 PRHDT and CDR2 FYEKMQ come from the germline V gene (reference sequence). The CDR3 protein is CASSFQGYTDTQYF. The DNA for the CDR3 is TGTGCCAGCAGCTTTCAAGGCTACACAGATACGCAGTATTTT.

This clone has at least ten counts. The chain uses TRBV28 and TRBJ2-2; 8 bases are a match to TRBD1. From germline, CDR1 is MDHEN and CDR2 SYDVKM. The CDR3 is 18 amino acids. The V gene end was trimmed by 2 bases and the J gene end by 6 bases; junction bases not matched to a gene: 14. The CDR3 DNA is TGTGCCAGCAGTTTAAATTTGGGCCAGGGGGCTAATCCCGGGGAGCTGTTTTTT. It encodes CASSLNLGQGANPGELFF. Supplemented by reference TRBV28 and TRBJ2-2, the full variable domain reads DVKVTQSSRYLVKRTGEKVFLECVQDMDHENMFWYRQDPGLGLRLIYFSYDVKMKEKGDIPEGYSVSREKKERFSLILESASTNQTSMYLCASSLNLGQGANPGELFFGEGSRLTVL.

At least ten counts were recorded for this clone. The rearrangement links TRBV20-1 to TRBJ2-3; D is perhaps TRBD2 (6 bases). V was clipped by 3 bases and J by 2 bases, with 15 bases between them. Per the germline V gene, CDR1 is DFQATT and CDR2 is SNEGSKA (reference sequence). The CDR3 consists of 15 residues. The CDR3 loop reads CSASLGDWYTDTQYF. CDR3 nucleotide sequence: TGCAGTGCTAGTCTAGGGGACTGGTACACAGATACGCAGTATTTT.

This clone has a count of ten or more. The chain couples TRBV11-2 to TRBJ2-5; D unclear. Germline CDR1 is SGHAT and CDR2 is FQNNGV. Trimming shortened V by 0 bases and J by 2 bases, and 7 bases separated the two germline ends. There are 14 residues in the CDR3. The CDR3 coding sequence is TGTGCCAGCAGCTTAGATCTCTATCAAGAGACCCAGTACTTC. This sequence encodes CASSLDLYQETQYF.

The chain combines TRBV5-1 with TRBJ2-2; D gene unclear. The ends were cut back, 1 base at V and 0 bases at J, with 7 bases in the middle. This CDR3 comprises 15 residues. The germline CDR1 and CDR2 sequences are SGHRS and YFSETQ. The CDR3 bases are TGCGCCAGCAGCTTGTTGGTCACGAACACCGGGGAGCTGTTTTTT. Its protein is CASSLLVTNTGELFF.

This clone was picked up many times. The chain uses TRBV28 and TRBJ2-7, with 8 bases identical to TRBD1. The germline gives CDR1 MDHEN, CDR2 SYDVKM. J was trimmed by 0 bases and V by 6 bases; bases with no gene match: 4. This CDR3 has 14 amino acids. Here the CDR3 DNA reads TGTGCCAGCAGCACGGACAGGGCCTCCTACGAGCAGTACTTC. Amino acids: CASSTDRASYEQYF.

The rearrangement uses TRBV7-3 and TRBJ1-5, with D uncertain. The V end was cut by 5 bases, the J end by 3 bases, with 11 bases between. The CDR3 covers 14 residues. From germline, CDR1 is SGHTA and CDR2 FQGTGA. CDR3 sequence (DNA): TGTGCCAGCAGCCCAGGATCGCACAATCAGCCCCAGCATTTT. It translates to CASSPGSHNQPQHF.

Ten or more counts support this clone. This chain connects TRBV3-1 to TRBJ2-1; TRBD2 matches at 8 bases. CDR1 LGHDT and CDR2 YNNKEL come from the germline V gene (reference sequence). The CDR3 is made up of 17 amino acids. The V segment lost 0 bases and the J segment 6 bases; nucleotides outside the gene matches: 10. The CDR3 sequence: CASSQDGRAGVGNEQFF. The DNA for the CDR3 is TGTGCCAGCAGCCAAGACGGTCGAGCGGGAGTAGGCAATGAGCAGTTCTTC.

The rearrangement links TRBV12-3 or TRBV12-4 to TRBJ2-7, with 8 nucleotides matching TRBD2. The CDR3 has 15 amino acids. V was pared by 1 base and J by 3 bases, with 5 bases of the junction left unmatched. For the CDR3, the DNA is TGTGCCAGCAGTTTAGTAGGGCGGGGGGTCTACGAGCAGTACTTC. Translated, it gives CASSLVGRGVYEQYF.

Many counts were recorded for this clone. The chain couples TRBV19 to TRBJ1-4, with TRBD1 matching over 7 bases. The CDR3 is 14 residues long. CDR1 is LNHDA, CDR2 SQIVND, per germline (reference sequence). Trimming removed 5 bases from V and 7 bases from J; junction bases left unmatched: 7. CDR3 in amino acids: CASSSRQGSEKLFF. The CDR3 DNA follows: TGTGCCAGTAGTTCCAGACAGGGTAGTGAAAAACTGTTTTTT.

The genes are TRBV5-1 and TRBJ1-5, with D possibly TRBD1 on 5 matching bases. V was shortened by 0 bases and J by 6 bases, with 16 bases between the two germline ends. CDR1 and CDR2 (germline): SGHRS, YFSETQ. The CDR3 runs to 16 residues. CDR3 bases: TGCGCCAGCAGCTTGGGGGACGGGCGAGGGTTTCAGCCCCAGCATTTT. Its protein is CASSLGDGRGFQPQHF.

This clone was observed at least ten times. The chain employs TRBV4-1 and TRBJ2-1; 7 bases align to TRBD1. The CDR3 runs to 15 residues. The V segment lost 1 base and the J segment 5 bases; nucleotides outside the gene matches: 5. Germline V gene lookup returns CDR1 MGHRA and CDR2 YSYEKL. CDR3 DNA sequence: TGCGCCAGCAGCCAAGTTAGGACAGGTCACAATGAGCAGTTCTTC. The encoded protein is CASSQVRTGHNEQFF.

The table lists this clone with many counts. This chain connects TRBV6-4 to TRBJ2-7; TRBD2 agrees at 14 bases. Germline CDR1 reads MRHNA; CDR2 reads SNTAGT. This CDR3 is 15 amino acids long. V lost 5 bases, J lost 6 bases, and 6 bases stayed unmatched. The CDR3 spells CASSPRTSGRIEQYF. The CDR3 DNA follows: TGTGCCAGCAGTCCCCGGACTAGCGGGAGGATCGAGCAGTACTTC.

Details on this clone: This may be a read error: a much more frequent sequence differs by one nucleotide. This sample also contains other DNA sequences that code for the same CDR3. The chain is built from TRBV3-1 and TRBJ1-6; possible D gene TRBD1, 6 bases. Germline CDR1 reads LGHDT; CDR2 reads YNNKEL (reference sequence). This CDR3 has 18 amino acids. The CDR3 loop reads CASSPLAAPGDYNSPLHF. CDR3 sequence (DNA): TGTGCCAGCAGCCCCCTGGCTGCGCCAGGGGACTATAATTCACCACTCCACTTT.

The rearrangement uses TRBV6-4 and TRBJ2-7, with D possibly matching TRBD2 (6 bases). This CDR3 is 15 amino acids long. Trimming shortened V by 3 bases and J by 0 bases, and 12 bases separated the two germline ends. Germline V gene lookup returns CDR1 MRHNA and CDR2 SNTAGT. The CDR3 sequence is CASSEGGSFSYEQYF. The CDR3 nucleotides read TGTGCCAGCAGTGAGGGAGGCAGTTTCTCCTACGAGCAGTACTTC.

This clone has a count of ten or more. The V call is TRBV7-2, the J call TRBJ1-3; D is unresolved. Germline V gene data show CDR1 as SGHTA and CDR2 as FQGNSA. With 2 bases removed from V and 4 bases from J, the gap between germline ends came to 3 bases. This CDR3 has 12 residues. CDR3 sequence (DNA): TGTGCCAGCAGCTTAATAGGAAACACCATATATTTT. Its protein product is CASSLIGNTIYF.

This clone was counted at least ten times. The chain carries TRBV3-1 and TRBJ2-3; the D gene is possibly TRBD2 (6 bases). CDR3 length: 15 residues. Germline CDR1 LGHDT, CDR2 YNNKEL (reference sequence). V was clipped by 4 bases and J by 0 bases, with 11 bases between them. The CDR3 DNA reads TGTGCCAGCAGCCCCACCGGGACTAGCACAGATACGCAGTATTTT. It is translated as CASSPTGTSTDTQYF.

This clone was counted ten times or more. J is TRBJ1-5 and V is TRBV4-1; D unclear. This CDR3 has 15 residues. CDR1 is MGHRA and CDR2 is YSYEKL in the germline V gene. V was cut by 0 bases and J by 7 bases, with 13 bases left in between. Here the CDR3 DNA reads TGCGCCAGCAGCCAAGACATAGGGCTTTTGCAGCCCCAGCATTTT. The encoded protein is CASSQDIGLLQPQHF.

This clone was detected ten times or more. A clone one base away is much larger, so this may be a read error. This chain links TRBV4-1 with TRBJ2-1; D call uncertain. The CDR3 totals 14 residues. Germline lookup yields CDR1 MGHRA and CDR2 YSYEKL. V gave up 0 bases and J gave up 4 bases, with 7 bases separating them. The CDR3 protein is CASSQETSYNEQFF. The CDR3 nucleotides read TGCGCCAGCAGCCAAGAAACCAGTTACAATGAGCAGTTCTTC.

This clone has at least ten counts. The identical CDR3 is also encoded by other nucleotide sequences in the sample. The chain combines TRBV25-1 with TRBJ2-3; 7 bases map to TRBD2. Trimming took 2 bases from V and 5 from J; bases not matched to a gene: 7. This CDR3 has 15 amino acids. Germline lookup yields CDR1 MGHDK and CDR2 SYGVNS. The CDR3 DNA is TGTGCCAGCAGTGAACCTGCGGGAGTGGGAGATACGCAGTATTTT. Residues: CASSEPAGVGDTQYF.

This chain connects TRBV5-1 to TRBJ2-1, with 7 bases that match TRBD2. From germline, CDR1 is SGHRS and CDR2 YFSETQ. V shed 2 bases, J shed 11 bases, and the junction held 13 bases outside the gene matches. The CDR3 extends over 15 amino acids. The CDR3 loop reads CASSFGPAGGNQQFF. The CDR3 nucleotides are TGCGCCAGCAGCTTTGGCCCTGCCGGGGGGAATCAGCAGTTCTTC.

This clone was found many times. The chain carries TRBV24-1 and TRBJ2-7, with no clear D. Germline CDR1 reads KGHDR; CDR2 reads SFDVKD. This CDR3 contains 13 residues. Trimming took off 5 bases at V and 1 base at J, with 8 bases between the two ends. CDR3 protein: CATSGRQSYEQYF. CDR3 nucleotides: TGTGCCACCAGTGGTCGTCAGTCCTACGAGCAGTACTTC.

This clone came up many times. The chain employs TRBV20-1 and TRBJ1-2; 7 bases are a match to TRBD1. There are 14 residues in the CDR3. Germline V lookup: CDR1 DFQATT, CDR2 SNEGSKA (reference sequence). The CDR3 is CSIPRQGTDYGYTF. The CDR3 coding sequence is TGCAGCATCCCAAGACAGGGCACCGACTATGGCTACACCTTC.

This clone was recorded many times. The chain combines TRBV4-1 with TRBJ1-5; a possible D gene is TRBD1 (5 bases). V lost 4 bases, J lost 4 bases, and 14 bases lay in between. From germline, CDR1 is MGHRA and CDR2 YSYEKL. The CDR3 contains 15 residues. The CDR3 sequence: CASSRDGGENQPQHF. The DNA for the CDR3 is TGCGCCAGCAGCCGAGACGGGGGGGAGAATCAGCCCCAGCATTTT.

Many counts were recorded for this clone. This sequence joins TRBV10-3 and TRBJ2-1, with TRBD1 identical over 7 bases. Germline V gives CDR1 ENHRY, CDR2 SYGVKD. Trimming at V came to 3 bases and at J to 10 bases, leaving 12 bases not matched to a gene. The CDR3 loop spans 15 amino acids. The CDR3 DNA is TGTGCCATCAGTGATATGAGGACAGGTTTAGGAGAGCAGTTCTTC. Its translation is CAISDMRTGLGEQFF.

In this sample, this clone turned up a few times. The chain carries TRBV28 and TRBJ2-7; 9 bases line up with TRBD1. Germline V gives CDR1 MDHEN, CDR2 SYDVKM. CDR3 size: 15 residues. Unmatched junction bases numbered 10, after V lost 4 bases and J lost 6 bases. In DNA, the CDR3 is TGTGCCAGCAGTTCTCTATGGACAGGGGTTTTCGAGCAGTACTTC. Amino acids: CASSSLWTGVFEQYF.

This clone was detected ten times or more. Other DNA sequences in the same sample also yield this CDR3. The chain joins TRBV4-2 to TRBJ2-7; TRBD1 might be the D (6 bases). CDR1 LGHNA and CDR2 YNFKEQ come from the germline V gene. The CDR3 length is 17 residues. V was cut by 4 bases and J by 1 base, with 20 bases left in between. For the CDR3, the DNA is TGTGCCAGCAGCCCCTATCTTGCAGGGGTCCTATCCTACGAGCAGTACGTC. Translation: CASSPYLAGVLSYEQYV.

Ten or more counts support this clone. The gene calls are TRBV6-2 or TRBV6-3 and TRBJ2-1, with no clear D. The V end was cut by 1 base, the J end by 5 bases, with 6 bases between. Germline loops: CDR1 MNHEY, CDR2 SVGEGT. This CDR3 has 13 residues. CDR3 protein: CASSYYANNEQFF. The CDR3 DNA reads as TGTGCCAGCAGTTACTACGCGAACAATGAGCAGTTCTTC.